The T cell receptor (beta chain) under discussion was sequenced for a study of blood T cell repertoires in COVID-19. The protocol was immunoSEQ multiplex PCR, while the TCRdb copy is restricted to in-frame clones and leaves out a portion. The sample records around 370,000 clones, 88% being singletons. The CDR3 runs 16 residues. Germline loops: CDR1 LNHDA, CDR2 SQIVND (reference sequence). Trimming at V came to 4 bases and at J to 4 bases, leaving 10 bases not matched to a gene. This chain links TRBV19 with TRBJ2-7; 10 nucleotides align to TRBD1. Sequencing was carried out using peripheral blood. The sequence derives from a woman aged 70-85 years with COVID-19, enrolled during active disease. The CDR3 here is CASSRSPGQGLYEQYF. CDR3 nucleotides: TGTGCCAGTAGTAGAAGTCCGGGACAGGGGTTATACGAGCAGTACTTC. The full variable domain, with the rest looked up from reference TRBV19 and TRBJ2-7, is DGGITQSPKYLFRKEGQNVTLSCEQNLNHDAMYWYRQDPGQGLRLIYYSQIVNDFQKGDIAEGYSVSREKKESFPLTVTSAQKNPTAFYLCASSRSPGQGLYEQYFGPGTRLTVT.